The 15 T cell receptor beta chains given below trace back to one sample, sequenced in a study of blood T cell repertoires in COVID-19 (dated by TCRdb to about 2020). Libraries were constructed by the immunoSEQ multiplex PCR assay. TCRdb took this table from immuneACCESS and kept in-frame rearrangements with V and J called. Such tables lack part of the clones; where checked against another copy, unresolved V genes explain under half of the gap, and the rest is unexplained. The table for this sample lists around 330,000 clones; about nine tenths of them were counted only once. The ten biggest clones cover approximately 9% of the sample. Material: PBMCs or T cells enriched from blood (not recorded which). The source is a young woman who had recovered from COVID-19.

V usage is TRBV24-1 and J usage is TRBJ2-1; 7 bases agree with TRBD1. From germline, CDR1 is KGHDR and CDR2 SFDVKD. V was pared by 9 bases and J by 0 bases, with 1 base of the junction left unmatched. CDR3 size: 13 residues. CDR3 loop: CATAGGSYNEQFF. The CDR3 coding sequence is TGTGCCACCGCAGGGGGCTCCTACAATGAGCAGTTCTTC.

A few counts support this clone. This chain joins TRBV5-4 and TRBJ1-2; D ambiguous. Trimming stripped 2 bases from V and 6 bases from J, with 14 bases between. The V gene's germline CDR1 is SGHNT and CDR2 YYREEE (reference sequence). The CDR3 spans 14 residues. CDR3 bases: TGTGCCAGCAGCTTTGGAGTATCTTCGGATGGCTACACCTTC. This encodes CASSFGVSSDGYTF.

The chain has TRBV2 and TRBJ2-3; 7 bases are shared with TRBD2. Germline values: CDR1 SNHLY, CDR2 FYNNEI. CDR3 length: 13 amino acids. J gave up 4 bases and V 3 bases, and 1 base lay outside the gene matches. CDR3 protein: CASSDGLADTQYF. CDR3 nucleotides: TGTGCCAGCAGTGATGGACTAGCAGATACGCAGTATTTT. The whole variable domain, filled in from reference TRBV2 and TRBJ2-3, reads EPEVTQTPSHQVTQMGQEVILRCVPISNHLYFYWYRQILGQKVEFLVSFYNNEISEKSEIFDDQFSVERPDGSNFTLKIRSTKLEDSAMYFCASSDGLADTQYFGPGTRLTVL.

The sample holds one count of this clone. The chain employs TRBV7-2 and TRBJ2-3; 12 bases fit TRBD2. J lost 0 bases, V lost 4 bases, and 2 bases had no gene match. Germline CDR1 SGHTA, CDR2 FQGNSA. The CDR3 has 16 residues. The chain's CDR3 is CASSSGLAGSTDTQYF. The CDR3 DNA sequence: TGTGCCAGCAGCTCCGGACTAGCGGGGAGCACAGATACGCAGTATTTT.

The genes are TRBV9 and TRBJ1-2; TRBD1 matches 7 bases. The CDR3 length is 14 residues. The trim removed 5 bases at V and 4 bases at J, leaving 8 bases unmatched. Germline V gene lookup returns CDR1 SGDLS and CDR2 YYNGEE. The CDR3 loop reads CASRADRAIYGYTF. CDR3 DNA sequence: TGTGCCAGCAGAGCCGACAGGGCTATCTATGGCTACACCTTC.

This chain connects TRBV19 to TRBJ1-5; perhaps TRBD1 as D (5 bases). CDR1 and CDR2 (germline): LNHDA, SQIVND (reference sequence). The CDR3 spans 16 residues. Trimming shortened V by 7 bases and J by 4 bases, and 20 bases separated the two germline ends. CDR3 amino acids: CASNSLGTGRNQPQHF. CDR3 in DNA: TGTGCCAGTAATAGTTTAGGCACAGGACGAAATCAGCCCCAGCATTTT. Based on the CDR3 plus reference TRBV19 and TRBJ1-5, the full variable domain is DGGITQSPKYLFRKEGQNVTLSCEQNLNHDAMYWYRQDPGQGLRLIYYSQIVNDFQKGDIAEGYSVSREKKESFPLTVTSAQKNPTAFYLCASNSLGTGRNQPQHFGDGTRLSIL.

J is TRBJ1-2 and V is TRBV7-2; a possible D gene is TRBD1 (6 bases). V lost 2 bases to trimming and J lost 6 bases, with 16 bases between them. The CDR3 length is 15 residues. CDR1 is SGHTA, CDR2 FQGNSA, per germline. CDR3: CASSLRGGGYDGYTF. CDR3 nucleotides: TGTGCCAGCAGCTTAAGGGGGGGCGGATATGATGGCTACACCTTC.

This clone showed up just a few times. This chain's CDR3 is CASSEWQFSNQPQHF. The CDR3 coding sequence is TGTGCCAGCAGTGAGTGGCAGTTTAGCAATCAGCCCCAGCATTTT. V is TRBV6-1 and J is TRBJ1-5; D is ambiguous. This CDR3 has 15 amino acids. Between the trimmed V and J ends, which lost 3 bases and 0 bases, there was a span of 9 bases. Germline values: CDR1 MNHNS, CDR2 SASEGT.

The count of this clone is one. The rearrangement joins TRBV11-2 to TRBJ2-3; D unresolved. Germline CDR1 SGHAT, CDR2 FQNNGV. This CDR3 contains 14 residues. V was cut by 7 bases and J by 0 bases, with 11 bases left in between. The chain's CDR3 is CASKKLTSTDTQYF. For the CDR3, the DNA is TGTGCCAGCAAAAAACTCACTAGCACAGATACGCAGTATTTT.

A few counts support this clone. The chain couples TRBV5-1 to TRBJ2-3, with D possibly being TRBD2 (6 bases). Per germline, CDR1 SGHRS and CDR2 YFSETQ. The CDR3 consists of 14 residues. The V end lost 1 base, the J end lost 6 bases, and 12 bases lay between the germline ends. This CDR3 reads CASSLWGGSDTQYF. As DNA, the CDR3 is TGCGCCAGCAGCTTGTGGGGAGGTTCGGATACGCAGTATTTT.

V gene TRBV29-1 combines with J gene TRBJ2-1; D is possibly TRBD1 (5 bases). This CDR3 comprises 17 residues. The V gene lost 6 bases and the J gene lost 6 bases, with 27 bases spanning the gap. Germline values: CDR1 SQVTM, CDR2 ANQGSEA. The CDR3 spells CSVAKTLGQGIPNEQFF. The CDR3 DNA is TGCAGCGTCGCCAAGACTCTGGGCCAGGGAATCCCCAATGAGCAGTTCTTC.

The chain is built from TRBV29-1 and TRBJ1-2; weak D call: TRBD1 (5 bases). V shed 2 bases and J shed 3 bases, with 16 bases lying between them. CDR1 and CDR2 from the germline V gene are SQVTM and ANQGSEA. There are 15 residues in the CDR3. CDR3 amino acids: CSVEPYRTQDYGYTF. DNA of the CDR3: TGCAGCGTTGAACCGTACAGGACACAAGACTATGGCTACACCTTC.

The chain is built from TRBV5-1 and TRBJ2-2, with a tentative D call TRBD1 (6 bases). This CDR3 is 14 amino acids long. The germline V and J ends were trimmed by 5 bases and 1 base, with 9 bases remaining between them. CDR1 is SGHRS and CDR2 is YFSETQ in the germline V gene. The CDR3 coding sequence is TGCGCCAGCAGGTCGACAGGGAACACCGGGGAGCTGTTTTTT. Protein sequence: CASRSTGNTGELFF. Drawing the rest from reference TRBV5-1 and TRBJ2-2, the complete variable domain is KAGVTQTPRYLIKTRGQQVTLSCSPISGHRSVSWYQQTPGQGLQFLFEYFSETQRNKGNFPGRFSGRQFSNSRSEMNVSTLELGDSALYLCASRSTGNTGELFFGEGSRLTVL.

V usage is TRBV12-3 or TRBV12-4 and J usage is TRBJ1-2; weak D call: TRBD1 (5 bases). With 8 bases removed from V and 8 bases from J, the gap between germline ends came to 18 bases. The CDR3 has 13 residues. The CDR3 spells CASGSRGAGGYTF. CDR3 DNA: TGTGCCAGCGGGAGCCGAGGGGCGGGGGGCTACACCTTC.

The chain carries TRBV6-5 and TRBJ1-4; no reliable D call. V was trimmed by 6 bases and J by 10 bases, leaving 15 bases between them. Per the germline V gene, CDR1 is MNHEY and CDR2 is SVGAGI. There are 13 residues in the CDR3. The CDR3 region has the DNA TGTGCCAGCAGGCCATTCGAGGGCGGAAAACTGTTTTTT. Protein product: CASRPFEGGKLFF.